The clone carrying this TCR beta chain was recorded at least ten times. The data were obtained in a study of blood T cell repertoires in COVID-19. About the study: COVID-19 samples collected from the United States, Italy and Spain covered acute and convalescent phases. Sample material is recorded as cDNA or gDNA derived from T cells, B-cell-depleted T cells, or PBMCs.

Trimming took off 1 base at V and 5 bases at J, with 6 bases between the two ends. Germline assignment: CDR1 SGHRS and CDR2 YFSETQ. The CDR3 totals 13 residues. Original analysis: Scientists estimated how many nucleated cells there were by amplifying reference gene primers. TCRdb's table, derived via immunoSEQ multiplex PCR, lists solely in-frame clones and lacks some. V, J and clone size are those of that table, while D and trimming were read from the DNA. The data contain fewer than 200,000 clones, roughly 77% of them singletons. This chain uses TRBV5-1 with TRBJ1-4; no definite D call. The sample consisted of peripheral blood. This TCR derives from a man aged 65 to 85 with active or convalescent COVID-19. This CDR3 reads CASSLLPNEKLFF. CDR3 sequence (DNA): TGCGCCAGCAGCTTGCTACCCAATGAAAAACTGTTTTTT.